The 29 T cell receptor beta chains reported below all come from one sample, sequenced in a study of control samples from healthy donors and cancer patients. Only in-frame clones appear in the TCRdb table, and some are missing; sequencing was by immunoSEQ multiplex PCR. This sample carries about 51,000 clones, approximately 80% of them seen once, and the ten largest clones take around 10%. The sequenced material came from blood. The receptors come from a man between 65 and 85 years old in good health.

This clone was seen only once. The chain recombines TRBV30 with TRBJ2-7; D is undetermined. The CDR3 covers 11 residues. Trimming cost V 1 base and J 0 bases, with 1 base left between them. Germline-derived CDR1 and CDR2 are GTSNPN and SVGIG (reference sequence). CDR3: CAWSGSYEQYF. Here the CDR3 DNA reads TGTGCCTGGAGTGGCTCCTACGAGCAGTACTTC.

The chain joins TRBV3-1 (or the pseudogene TRBV3-2) to TRBJ2-4, with 7 bases matching TRBD2. J lost 7 bases, V lost 3 bases, and 0 bases had no gene match. The CDR3 is made up of 12 amino acids. Germline V CDR1 and CDR2: LGHDT, YNNKEL (reference sequence). The CDR3 nucleotides are TGTGCCAGCAGCCAGGGGGGGAACATTCAGTACTTC. This codes for CASSQGGNIQYF.

The chain couples TRBV7-9 to TRBJ2-3, with D perhaps matching TRBD1 (5 bases). V shed 5 bases and J shed 2 bases, with 14 bases lying between them. The V gene's germline CDR1 is SEHNR and CDR2 FQNEAQ (reference sequence). CDR3 length equals 15 residues. The DNA for the CDR3 is TGTGCCAGCAGCGTAGGCAGGGTCCCCACAGATACGCAGTATTTT. It translates to CASSVGRVPTDTQYF. Filled out from reference TRBV7-9 and TRBJ2-3, the complete variable domain reads DTGVSQNPRHKITKRGQNVTFRCDPISEHNRLYWYRQTLGQGPEFLTYFQNEAQLEKSRLLSDRFSAERPKGSFSTLEIQRTEQGDSAMYLCASSVGRVPTDTQYFGPGTRLTVL.

The chain has TRBV11-3 and TRBJ2-7, with unresolved D. This CDR3 spans 14 amino acids. Germline V gene data show CDR1 as SGHNT and CDR2 as YENEEA. The V gene lost 5 bases and the J gene lost 3 bases, with 14 bases spanning the gap. The CDR3: CASSAGGNFYEQYF. The CDR3 nucleotides are TGTGCCAGCAGCGCCGGCGGAAACTTCTACGAGCAGTACTTC.

CDR3 protein: CASSPRGSPLHF. The CDR3 region has the DNA TGTGCCAGCAGCCCCCGCGGTTCACCCCTCCACTTT. The V call is TRBV6-6, the J call TRBJ1-6; the D is unclear. V gave up 6 bases and J gave up 9 bases, with 9 bases separating them. The CDR3 covers 12 residues. Germline V gene data show CDR1 as MNHNY and CDR2 as SVGAGI (reference sequence).

This clone came up once. This chain links TRBV7-6 with TRBJ2-7; maybe TRBD2 (6 bases). In germline, CDR1 is SGHVS, CDR2 FNYEAQ. V dropped 0 bases and J dropped 1 base, with 19 bases sitting between them. This CDR3 is built from 18 residues. The CDR3 spells CASSLAPRRSGSSYEQYF. The CDR3 DNA reads TGTGCCAGCAGCTTAGCGCCCAGGAGGAGCGGGTCTTCCTACGAGCAGTACTTC.

This chain connects TRBV7-8 to TRBJ1-6; D may be TRBD1 (6 bases). The germline V and J ends were trimmed by 6 bases and 8 bases, with 20 bases remaining between them. This CDR3 region has 16 residues. Per germline, CDR1 SGHVS and CDR2 FQNEAQ. The CDR3 loop reads CASSSLGGSNYSPLHF. CDR3 coding DNA: TGTGCCAGCAGTTCCCTAGGGGGTTCCAATTATTCACCCCTCCACTTT.

The V gene is TRBV28, the J gene TRBJ1-4; 10 positions agree with TRBD1. Germline-derived CDR1 and CDR2 are MDHEN and SYDVKM. This CDR3 spans 15 amino acids. With 5 bases clipped from V and 5 bases from J, the junction kept 5 bases outside the gene matches. The CDR3 sequence: CASSPRTGGNEKLFF. In DNA, the CDR3 is TGTGCCAGCAGTCCCCGGACAGGGGGAAATGAAAAACTGTTTTTT.

The V gene is TRBV24-1, the J gene TRBJ2-3, with a weak D call TRBD1 (6 bases). V was trimmed by 1 base and J by 0 bases, leaving 13 bases between them. Germline V CDR1 and CDR2: KGHDR, SFDVKD. This CDR3 has 17 residues. The CDR3 DNA reads TGTGCCACCAGTGATTTAGGGGGAATTGGTAGCACAGATACGCAGTATTTT. Protein: CATSDLGGIGSTDTQYF.

This chain links TRBV7-9 with TRBJ2-1; D is possibly TRBD1 (6 bases). V lost 5 bases, J lost 1 base, and 18 bases lay in between. Germline V gene sequence: CDR1 SEHNR, CDR2 FQNEAQ (reference sequence). CDR3 size: 17 residues. CDR3 DNA: TGTGCCAGCAGCAGAACTTATAGACAGGCTTCCTACAATGAGCAGTTCTTC. It yields the protein CASSRTYRQASYNEQFF. Full variable domain (missing parts from reference TRBV7-9 and TRBJ2-1): DTGVSQNPRHKITKRGQNVTFRCDPISEHNRLYWYRQTLGQGPEFLTYFQNEAQLEKSRLLSDRFSAERPKGSFSTLEIQRTEQGDSAMYLCASSRTYRQASYNEQFFGPGTRLTVL.

The rearrangement uses TRBV28 and TRBJ2-7; D not resolved. Germline CDR1 and CDR2: MDHEN and SYDVKM. V dropped 2 bases and J dropped 2 bases, with 4 bases sitting between them. CDR3 length: 12 amino acids. CDR3 nucleotide sequence: TGTGCCAGCAGTTTAATACCCTACGAGCAGTACTTC. It is translated as CASSLIPYEQYF. Drawing the rest from reference TRBV28 and TRBJ2-7, the complete variable domain is DVKVTQSSRYLVKRTGEKVFLECVQDMDHENMFWYRQDPGLGLRLIYFSYDVKMKEKGDIPEGYSVSREKKERFSLILESASTNQTSMYLCASSLIPYEQYFGPGTRLTVT.

This sequence joins TRBV11-2 and TRBJ2-5; D is unclear. Trimming cost V 5 bases and J 2 bases, with 15 bases left between them. CDR1 is SGHAT and CDR2 is FQNNGV in the germline V gene. The CDR3 extends over 15 amino acids. This CDR3 is CASSPPIHEQETQYF. The CDR3 coding sequence is TGTGCCAGCAGCCCCCCGATACACGAACAAGAGACCCAGTACTTC.

This clone was seen more than once but under ten times. The chain carries TRBV28 and TRBJ1-6; D is ambiguous. The CDR3 has 12 amino acids. Germline assignment: CDR1 MDHEN and CDR2 SYDVKM. The V gene lost 4 bases and the J gene lost 10 bases, with 8 bases spanning the gap. The CDR3 DNA reads as TGTGCCAGCAGTTCCCCGGCCTCACCCCTCCACTTT. This sequence encodes CASSSPASPLHF.

This clone has a single count. The chain employs TRBV12-3 or TRBV12-4 and TRBJ1-1; D gene uncertain. Trimming took off 1 base at V and 3 bases at J, with 6 bases between the two ends. The CDR3 is 13 residues long. The CDR3 nucleotides are TGTGCCAGCAGTTTAGATACGTACACTGAAGCTTTCTTT. It translates to CASSLDTYTEAFF.

The table lists this clone with a few counts. The chain is built from TRBV20-1 and TRBJ1-5, with D maybe TRBD1 (5 bases). The V end lost 3 bases, the J end lost 3 bases, and 9 bases lay between the germline ends. Germline assignment: CDR1 DFQATT and CDR2 SNEGSKA (reference sequence). This CDR3 is 13 amino acids long. The CDR3 sequence: CSASLGLNQPQHF. The DNA for the CDR3 is TGCAGTGCTAGTTTGGGACTCAATCAGCCCCAGCATTTT.

J is TRBJ1-2 and V is TRBV7-2; D may be TRBD1 (5 bases). From germline, CDR1 is SGHTA and CDR2 FQGNSA. The V and J ends lost 5 bases and 3 bases respectively, with 13 bases between them. The CDR3 totals 14 residues. DNA for the CDR3: TGTGCCAGCAGCCAACCACAGGCTCACTATGGCTACACCTTC. It translates to CASSQPQAHYGYTF.

V and J are TRBV19 and TRBJ2-2; 7 bases match TRBD1. V gave up 2 bases and J gave up 4 bases; unmatched junction bases: 4. The germline V gene encodes CDR1 LNHDA and CDR2 SQIVND (reference sequence). The CDR3 length is 15 residues. CDR3 in amino acids: CASSIRGLGTGELFF. The DNA of the CDR3 is TGTGCCAGTAGTATAAGGGGGCTGGGCACCGGGGAGCTGTTTTTT.

CDR3 loop: CSFLREYGYTF. In DNA form, the CDR3 reads TGCAGCTTTTTACGAGAGTATGGCTACACCTTC. The chain carries TRBV29-1 and TRBJ1-2; D not certain. V was cut by 8 bases and J by 5 bases, with 12 bases left in between. In germline, CDR1 is SQVTM, CDR2 ANQGSEA. The CDR3 consists of 11 residues.

The chain combines TRBV19 with TRBJ1-5; the D is unclear. The CDR3 has 14 residues. The V end was cut by 3 bases, the J end by 3 bases, with 9 bases between. Germline V gives CDR1 LNHDA, CDR2 SQIVND (reference sequence). The CDR3 nucleotides are TGTGCCAGTAGTATGGAACGTCACAATCAGCCCCAGCATTTT. This codes for CASSMERHNQPQHF. The variable domain in full, with the rest retrieved from reference TRBV19 and TRBJ1-5, is DGGITQSPKYLFRKEGQNVTLSCEQNLNHDAMYWYRQDPGQGLRLIYYSQIVNDFQKGDIAEGYSVSREKKESFPLTVTSAQKNPTAFYLCASSMERHNQPQHFGDGTRLSIL.

This chain uses TRBV30 with TRBJ1-4; D remains ambiguous. V was pared by 3 bases and J by 0 bases, with 23 bases between. The CDR3 extends over 19 amino acids. CDR1 GTSNPN and CDR2 SVGIG come from the germline V gene (reference sequence). CDR3 in amino acids: CAWRLRLGQPKSTNEKLFF. As DNA, the CDR3 is TGTGCCTGGAGACTGCGACTGGGTCAACCGAAATCAACTAATGAAAAACTGTTTTTT.

With regard to this clone: At one boundary the junction diverges from the germline segment, which might be a read error. The genes are TRBV11-1 and TRBJ1-1; possibly TRBD1 for D (5 bases). CDR1 SGHAT and CDR2 FQDESV come from the germline V gene (reference sequence). The CDR3 sequence is 14 residues long. The CDR3 DNA is TGTGCCAGCAGTTTAGAATCAGAAGGGGATGAAGCTTTCTTT. Its protein is CASSLESEGDEAFF.

This clone has a single count. The J gene is TRBJ2-5, the V gene TRBV19; D may be TRBD1 (5 bases). The ends were cut back, 0 bases at V and 6 bases at J, with 8 bases in the middle. The CDR3 spans 13 residues. Germline V lookup: CDR1 LNHDA, CDR2 SQIVND (reference sequence). For the CDR3, the DNA is TGTGCCAGTAGTATAGATCAGGGTCAGACCCAGTACTTC. It is translated as CASSIDQGQTQYF.

This clone has only a few counts. This chain connects TRBV18 to TRBJ1-2, with unresolved D. The CDR3 contains 14 residues. Per the germline V gene, CDR1 is KGHSH and CDR2 is LQKENI. The V and J ends lost 2 bases and 0 bases respectively, with 7 bases between them. The CDR3 nucleotides read TGTGCCAGCTCACCAGGGATAGCTAACTATGGCTACACCTTC. Translating gives CASSPGIANYGYTF.

The chain employs TRBV5-1 and TRBJ2-1; D unclear. Trimming removed 1 base from V and 8 bases from J, with 4 bases in between. The CDR3 has 11 amino acids. CDR1 is SGHRS, CDR2 YFSETQ, per germline. CDR3 amino acids: CASSLNDEQFF. CDR3 coding DNA: TGCGCCAGCAGCTTGAACGATGAGCAGTTCTTC.

The chain links TRBV5-1 to TRBJ1-1; D might be TRBD1 (6 bases). V shed 2 bases and J shed 1 base, with 15 bases lying between them. Germline V gene lookup returns CDR1 SGHRS and CDR2 YFSETQ. This CDR3 is built from 16 residues. CDR3 DNA: TGCGCCAGCAGCTTTGATCCTTCAGGGGCGAACACTGAAGCTTTCTTT. Protein sequence: CASSFDPSGANTEAFF.

This clone came up a few times. The J gene is TRBJ2-3, the V gene TRBV21-1; the tabulated D call, TRBD2, remains unverified against the DNA. TRBV21-1 is given as a pseudogene. This CDR3 has 17 amino acids. CDR3 in DNA: TGTGCCAGCAGCAAAGGGGGTTTGGGACTCGTCACAGATACGCAGTATTTT. This gives the protein CASSKGGLGLVTDTQYF.

The chain carries TRBV7-9 and TRBJ1-1; D is unclear. The length of the CDR3 is 12 residues. CDR1 and CDR2 from the germline V gene are SEHNR and FQNEAQ (reference sequence). V lost 5 bases and J lost 5, with 9 bases in between. Here the CDR3 reads CASSGLGTEAFF. CDR3 DNA sequence: TGTGCCAGCAGCGGGTTGGGGACTGAAGCTTTCTTT.

The chain has TRBV6-4 and TRBJ2-3; D gene ambiguous. CDR3 length: 14 residues. V gave up 8 bases and J gave up 2 bases, with 14 bases separating them. Germline CDR1 reads MRHNA; CDR2 reads SNTAGT. CDR3 amino acids: CASSGRLYTDTQYF. CDR3 in DNA: TGTGCCAGCTCGGGCCGCCTTTACACAGATACGCAGTATTTT.

The chain combines TRBV11-2 with TRBJ2-1; D is unclear. The V gene lost 5 bases and the J gene lost 3 bases, with 14 bases spanning the gap. CDR3 length: 15 residues. Per germline, CDR1 SGHAT and CDR2 FQNNGV. The CDR3 sequence: CASSQSDFGYNEQFF. The CDR3 bases are TGTGCCAGCAGCCAGTCTGATTTTGGCTACAATGAGCAGTTCTTC.